This T cell receptor (beta chain) was sequenced in a study of control samples from healthy donors and cancer patients. Sequencing was performed with immunoSEQ multiplex PCR; in TCRdb, only in-frame clones are kept and a portion is missing. The data hold tens of thousands of clones, with approximately 82% observed a single time. Trimming cost V 7 bases and J 1 base, with 8 bases left between them. Germline V gene lookup returns CDR1 MNHNY and CDR2 SVGAGI (reference sequence). The CDR3 is 12 amino acids. The gene calls are TRBV6-6 and TRBJ2-7; D unresolved. Sequencing used blood. This receptor was identified in a woman aged 55 to 70 in good health. In nucleotides, the CDR3 is TGTGCCAGCAAAACGAAATCCTACGAGCAGTACTTC. This encodes CASKTKSYEQYF.